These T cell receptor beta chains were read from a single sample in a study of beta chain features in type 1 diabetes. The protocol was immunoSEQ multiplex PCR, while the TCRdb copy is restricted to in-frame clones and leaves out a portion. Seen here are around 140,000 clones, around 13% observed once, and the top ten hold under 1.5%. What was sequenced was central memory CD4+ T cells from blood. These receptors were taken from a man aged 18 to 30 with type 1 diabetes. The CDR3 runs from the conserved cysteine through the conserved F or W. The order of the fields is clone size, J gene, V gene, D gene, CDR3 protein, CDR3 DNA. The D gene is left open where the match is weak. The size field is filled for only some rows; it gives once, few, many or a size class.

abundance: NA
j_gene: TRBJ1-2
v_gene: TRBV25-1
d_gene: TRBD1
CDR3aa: CASSGTGDYGYTF
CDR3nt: TGTGCCAGCAGTGGAACAGGGGACTATGGCTACACCTTC

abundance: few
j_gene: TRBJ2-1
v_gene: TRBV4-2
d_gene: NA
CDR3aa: CASSQVPGVEQFF
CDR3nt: TGTGCCAGCAGCCAGGTCCCCGGCGTGGAGCAGTTCTTC

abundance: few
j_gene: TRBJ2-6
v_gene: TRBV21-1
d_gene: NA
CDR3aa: CASSPRTGISSGANVLTF
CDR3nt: TGTGCCAGCAGCCCGCGGACAGGGATAAGCTCTGGGGCCAACGTCCTGACTTTC

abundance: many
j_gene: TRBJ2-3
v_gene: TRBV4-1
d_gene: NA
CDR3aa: CASSQYRDADTQYF
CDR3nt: TGCGCCAGCAGCCAGTACAGGGATGCAGATACGCAGTATTTT

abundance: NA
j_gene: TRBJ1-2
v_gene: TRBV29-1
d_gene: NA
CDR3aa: CSVGAAVEYYGYTF
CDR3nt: TGCAGCGTTGGGGCAGCCGTGGAGTACTATGGCTACACCTTC

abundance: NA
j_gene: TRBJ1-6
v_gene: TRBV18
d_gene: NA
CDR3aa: CASSLATVYNSPLHF
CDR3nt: TGTGCCAGCTCACTTGCGACAGTGTATAATTCACCCCTCCACTTT

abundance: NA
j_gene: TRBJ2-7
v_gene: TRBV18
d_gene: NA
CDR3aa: CASSYTRQTYEQYF
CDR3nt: TGTGCCAGCTCCTACACGAGACAGACCTACGAGCAGTACTTC

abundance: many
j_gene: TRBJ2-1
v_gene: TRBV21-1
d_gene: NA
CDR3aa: CASTHRSGTTYNEQFF
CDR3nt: TGTGCCAGCACTCACCGTTCCGGGACTACCTACAATGAGCAGTTCTTC

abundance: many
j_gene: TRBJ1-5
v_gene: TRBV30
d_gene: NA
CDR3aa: CAWSKDSNQPQHF
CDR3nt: TGTGCCTGGAGTAAAGATAGCAATCAGCCCCAGCATTTT

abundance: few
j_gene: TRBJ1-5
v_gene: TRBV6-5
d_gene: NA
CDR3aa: CGSRDRVGQPQHF
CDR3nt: TGTGGAAGCAGGGATAGGGTCGGTCAGCCCCAGCATTTT

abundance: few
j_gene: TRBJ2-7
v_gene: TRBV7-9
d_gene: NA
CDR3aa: CASSLEISQEQYF
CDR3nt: TGTGCCAGCAGCTTAGAAATTAGCCAGGAGCAGTACTTC

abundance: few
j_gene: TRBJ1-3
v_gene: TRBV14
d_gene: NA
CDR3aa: CASSQDRIGVSGNTIYF
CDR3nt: TGTGCCAGCAGCCAAGATCGTATAGGAGTCTCTGGAAACACCATATATTTT

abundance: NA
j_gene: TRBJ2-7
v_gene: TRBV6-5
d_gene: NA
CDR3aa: CASSSPGGSSYEQYF
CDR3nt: TGTGCCAGCAGTTCACCCGGGGGTAGCTCCTACGAGCAGTACTTC

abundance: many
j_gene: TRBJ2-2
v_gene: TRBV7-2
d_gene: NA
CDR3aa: CASSPRIIGELFF
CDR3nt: TGTGCCAGCAGCCCCCGCATAATCGGGGAGCTGTTTTTT

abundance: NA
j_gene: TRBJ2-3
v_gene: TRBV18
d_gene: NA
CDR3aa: CASSPRDGTDTQYF
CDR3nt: TGTGCCAGCTCACCACGGGACGGCACAGATACGCAGTATTTT

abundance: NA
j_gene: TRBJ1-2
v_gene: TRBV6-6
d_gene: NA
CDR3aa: CASSYLAAWYGYTF
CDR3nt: TGTGCCAGCAGTTACCTGGCCGCTTGGTATGGCTACACCTTC

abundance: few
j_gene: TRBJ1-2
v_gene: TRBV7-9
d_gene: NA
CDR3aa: CASSRGIGYDGYTF
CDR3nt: TGTGCCAGCAGCCGGGGGATAGGGTACGATGGCTACACCTTC

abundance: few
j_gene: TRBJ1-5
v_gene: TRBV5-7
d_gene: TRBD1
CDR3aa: CASSPGNRTGDSNQPQHF
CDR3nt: TGTGCCAGCAGCCCAGGGAATCGGACAGGGGATAGCAATCAGCCCCAGCATTTT

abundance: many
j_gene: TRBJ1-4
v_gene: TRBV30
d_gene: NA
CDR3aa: CAWMGTTYEKLFF
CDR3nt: TGTGCCTGGATGGGGACCACTTATGAAAAACTGTTTTTT

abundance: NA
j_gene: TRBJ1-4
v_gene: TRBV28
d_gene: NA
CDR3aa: CASSHGTLGGTNEKLFF
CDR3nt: TGTGCCAGCAGCCACGGGACACTGGGAGGAACTAATGAAAAACTGTTTTTT

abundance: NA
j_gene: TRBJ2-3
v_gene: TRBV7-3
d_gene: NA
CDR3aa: CASGSTDTQYF
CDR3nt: TGTGCCAGCGGTAGCACAGATACGCAGTATTTT

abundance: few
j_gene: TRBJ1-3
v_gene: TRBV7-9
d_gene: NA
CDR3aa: CASSSEDRMTGNTIYF
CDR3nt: TGTGCCAGCAGCTCAGAGGACAGAATGACTGGAAACACCATATATTTT